The 13 T cell receptor beta chains below all came from one sample that was sequenced in a study of OX40 agonist ivuxolimab in advanced cancers. The library was prepared using the immunoSEQ multiplex PCR assay. The immuneACCESS repertoire file appears here via TCRdb, limited to in-frame rearrangements. These files lack a portion of the clones; in checked studies, under half of the deficit traces to unresolved V genes, and the cause of the others is not known. For this sample there are about 25,000 clones; roughly 85% appear just once. The ten largest clones take up around 40% of the sample. The sequencing here drew on CD4+ or CD8+ T cells sorted from blood, taken in a trial of the OX40 agonist ivuxolimab. The receptor source for this set is an adult with an advanced solid tumor such as melanoma, head and neck, liver or kidney cancer.

The J gene is TRBJ2-3, the V gene TRBV6-4; the match to TRBD1 covers 9 bases. The germline V gene has CDR1 MRHNA and CDR2 SNTAGT. The CDR3 contains 14 residues. V trimming: 8 bases; J trimming: 1 base; junction bases outside the gene matches: 4. The CDR3 sequence: CASARTGGTDTQYF. The CDR3, as DNA: TGTGCCAGCGCCCGGACAGGGGGCACAGATACGCAGTATTTT.

This clone has more than one count but fewer than ten. The chain links TRBV2 to TRBJ2-7; unclear D gene. The length of the CDR3 is 13 residues. Trimming stripped 7 bases from V and 1 base from J, with 11 bases between. Germline CDR1 SNHLY, CDR2 FYNNEI. CDR3 region: CASTISDSYEQYF. The CDR3 DNA reads as TGTGCCAGCACCATCAGCGATTCCTACGAGCAGTACTTC.

The chain carries TRBV7-8 and TRBJ2-1; possible D gene TRBD2, 5 bases. CDR3 size: 12 residues. V gave up 0 bases and J gave up 8 bases, with 5 bases separating them. CDR1 and CDR2 from the germline V gene are SGHVS and FQNEAQ. In DNA, the CDR3 is TGTGCCAGCAGCTTAGCTAGCGATGAGCAGTTCTTC. This translates into CASSLASDEQFF.

Concerning this clone itself: One end of the junction varies from germline; a read error may be responsible. The rearrangement uses TRBV2 and TRBJ1-4; D might be TRBD1 (6 bases). The CDR3 covers 16 residues. CDR1 and CDR2 (germline): SNHLY, FYNNEI. This CDR3 reads CASREVLGGPNEKLFF. The DNA for the CDR3 is TGTGCCAGCAGGGAAGTTTTAGGGGGACCTAATGAAAAACTGTTTTTT. The full variable domain, completed using reference TRBV2 and TRBJ1-4, is EPEVTQTPSHQVTQMGQEVILRCVPISNHLYFYWYRQILGQKVEFLVSFYNNEISEKSEIFDDQFSVERPDGSNFTLKIRSTKLEDSAMYFCASREVLGGPNEKLFFGSGTQLSVL.

The V call is TRBV7-6, the J call TRBJ2-5; no reliable D call. CDR3 size: 10 residues. Germline V gene lookup returns CDR1 SGHVS and CDR2 FNYEAQ. The V gene lost 5 bases and the J gene lost 4 bases, with 2 bases spanning the gap. CDR3 residues: CASSGETQYF. DNA of the CDR3: TGTGCCAGCAGCGGAGAGACCCAGTACTTC.

This clone was detected once. The chain has TRBV2 and TRBJ2-7, with D uncertain. Germline assignment: CDR1 SNHLY and CDR2 FYNNEI. V lost 3 bases, J lost 4 bases, and 10 bases lay in between. This CDR3 is 13 amino acids long. In DNA, the CDR3 is TGTGCCAGCAGTGATTCCCTAACTTACGAGCAGTACTTC. Protein: CASSDSLTYEQYF.

V gene TRBV7-2 combines with J gene TRBJ2-1, with D tentatively TRBD2 (6 bases). Germline V gene lookup returns CDR1 SGHTA and CDR2 FQGNSA. V was clipped by 5 bases and J by 2 bases, with 13 bases between them. CDR3 length equals 15 residues. CDR3 coding DNA: TGTGCCAGCAGCCCCCCGGGGACTCCCTACAATGAGCAGTTCTTC. Encoded protein: CASSPPGTPYNEQFF.

The chain has TRBV9 and TRBJ2-1; D is unclear. Trimming left V 0 bases short and J 7 bases short, with 8 bases between. The germline V gene encodes CDR1 SGDLS and CDR2 YYNGEE. The CDR3 has 13 amino acids. DNA of the CDR3: TGTGCCAGCAGCGTAGGGATCCTGAATGAGCAGTTCTTC. Translating gives CASSVGILNEQFF.

This chain connects TRBV11-2 to TRBJ2-3, with D possibly being TRBD1 or TRBD2 (5 bases each). Germline V CDR1 and CDR2: SGHAT, FQNNGV. The CDR3 is 18 amino acids. V was cut by 5 bases and J by 2 bases, with 23 bases left in between. Here the CDR3 DNA reads TGTGCCAGCAGCCCCTTCCGGGACCCGCGGCCCATCACAGATACGCAGTATTTT. Its translation: CASSPFRDPRPITDTQYF. The full variable domain, in which reference TRBV11-2 and TRBJ2-3 provide the parts outside the CDR3, is EAGVAQSPRYKIIEKRQSVAFWCNPISGHATLYWYQQILGQGPKLLIQFQNNGVVDDSQLPKDRFSAERLKGVDSTLKIQPAKLEDSAVYLCASSPFRDPRPITDTQYFGPGTRLTVL.

The rearrangement links TRBV11-2 to TRBJ2-5; TRBD1 matches at 8 bases. The length of the CDR3 is 13 residues. The V gene end was trimmed by 5 bases and the J gene end by 5 bases; junction bases not matched to a gene: 4. Germline-derived CDR1 and CDR2 are SGHAT and FQNNGV. DNA for the CDR3: TGTGCCAGCAGCCCAGACAGGGGCGAGACCCAGTACTTC. It codes for CASSPDRGETQYF.

The chain has TRBV4-1 and TRBJ2-3; D may be TRBD2 (5 bases). The CDR3 runs 17 residues. Germline V CDR1 and CDR2: MGHRA, YSYEKL. Trimming removed 6 bases at V and 0 bases at J, with 19 bases between. The CDR3 sequence: CASRLREISSSTDTQYF. For the CDR3, the DNA is TGCGCCAGCAGACTTCGGGAAATATCATCTAGCACAGATACGCAGTATTTT.

The table lists this clone with a count of one. The chain recombines TRBV2 with TRBJ2-4; D is possibly TRBD2 (6 bases). Trimming pared 4 bases from V and 1 base from J, leaving 14 bases between. Germline V gene lookup returns CDR1 SNHLY and CDR2 FYNNEI. CDR3 length: 16 amino acids. CDR3 sequence reads: CASSVPGGTAKNIQYF. CDR3 DNA sequence: TGTGCCAGCAGTGTTCCAGGAGGGACTGCCAAAAACATTCAGTACTTC. The entire variable domain, with the rest obtained from reference TRBV2 and TRBJ2-4, is as follows: EPEVTQTPSHQVTQMGQEVILRCVPISNHLYFYWYRQILGQKVEFLVSFYNNEISEKSEIFDDQFSVERPDGSNFTLKIRSTKLEDSAMYFCASSVPGGTAKNIQYFGAGTRLSVL.

The rearrangement joins TRBV4-1 to TRBJ1-2; TRBD1 is a possible D gene (6 bases). Germline V gene lookup returns CDR1 MGHRA and CDR2 YSYEKL. Trimming cost V 1 base and J 0 bases, with 9 bases left between them. The CDR3 covers 15 residues. CDR3 nucleotide sequence: TGCGCCAGCAGCCAAGTAGGACAGACTAACTATGGCTACACCTTC. Its translation is CASSQVGQTNYGYTF.